This TCR beta chain comes out of a study of blood T cell repertoires in COVID-19. About the research overall: Acute-phase and convalescent COVID-19 samples originated in the United States, Italy and Spain.

Sequencing was performed with immunoSEQ multiplex PCR; in TCRdb, only in-frame clones are kept and a portion is missing. Among about 69,000 clones listed, 90% were seen once. The receptor's source is a woman aged 18-29 years with acute or convalescent COVID-19. Sequenced: peripheral blood.

DNA of the CDR3: TGTGCCAGCAGCGAAACCAGGGGCTCCTACGAGCAGTACTTC. As protein: CASSETRGSYEQYF. The genes are TRBV7-8 and TRBJ2-7; D possibly corresponds to TRBD1 (6 bases). Germline CDR1 is SGHVS and CDR2 is FQNEAQ. Trimming left V 5 bases short and J 0 bases short, with 11 bases between. CDR3 length: 14 amino acids.